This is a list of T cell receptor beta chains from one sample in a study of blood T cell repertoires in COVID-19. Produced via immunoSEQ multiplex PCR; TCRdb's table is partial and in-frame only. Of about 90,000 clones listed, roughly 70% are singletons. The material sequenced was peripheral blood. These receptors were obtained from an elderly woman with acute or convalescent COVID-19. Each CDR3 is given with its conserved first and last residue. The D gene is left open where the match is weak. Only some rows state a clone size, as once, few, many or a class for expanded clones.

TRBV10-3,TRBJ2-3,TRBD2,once,CASRTGTSVTDTQYF,TGTGCCTCCAGGACCGGGACTAGCGTAACAGATACGCAGTATTTT
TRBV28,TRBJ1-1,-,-,CASSLYGINTEAFF,TGTGCCAGCAGTTTATACGGGATTAACACTGAAGCTTTCTTT
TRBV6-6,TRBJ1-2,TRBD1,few,CASRLPAGQDYGYTF,TGTGCCAGCCGCCTACCGGCGGGACAGGACTATGGCTACACCTTC
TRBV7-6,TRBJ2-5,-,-,CASSHGTVLMRETQYF,TGTGCCAGCAGCCACGGGACTGTCCTGATGAGGGAGACCCAGTACTTC
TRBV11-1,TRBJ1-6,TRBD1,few,CASSPDRGPGSPLHF,TGTGCCAGCAGCCCCGACAGGGGGCCAGGTTCACCCCTCCACTTT
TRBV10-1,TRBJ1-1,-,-,CASSEFWAYGTEAFF,TGCGCCAGCAGTGAGTTCTGGGCGTATGGCACTGAAGCTTTCTTT
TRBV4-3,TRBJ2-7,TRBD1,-,CASSQDRGYEQYF,TGCGCCAGCAGCCAGGACAGGGGTTACGAGCAGTACTTC
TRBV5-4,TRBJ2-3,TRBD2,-,CASSLAGAPDTQYF,TGTGCCAGCAGCTTAGCGGGGGCCCCAGATACGCAGTATTTT
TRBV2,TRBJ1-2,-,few,CASSAETVNYGYTF,TGTGCCAGCAGTGCGGAGACGGTCAACTATGGCTACACCTTC
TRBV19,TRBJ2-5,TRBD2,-,CASSIPRYREGGETQYF,TGTGCCAGTAGTATACCCCGCTATAGGGAGGGTGGGGAGACCCAGTACTTC
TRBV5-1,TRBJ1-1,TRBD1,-,CASSLEGTGGNSFF,TGCGCCAGCAGCTTGGAGGGGACAGGGGGGAACTCTTTCTTT
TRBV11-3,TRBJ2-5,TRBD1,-,CASSLTGTVAETQYF,TGTGCCAGCAGCCTTACCGGGACAGTGGCAGAGACCCAGTACTTC
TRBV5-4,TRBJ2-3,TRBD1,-,CASRSSTGLGDTQYF,TGTGCCAGCCGCTCGTCGACAGGGTTGGGAGATACGCAGTATTTT
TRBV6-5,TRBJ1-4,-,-,CASSYSFRGEAEKLFF,TGTGCCAGCAGTTACTCATTCAGGGGAGAGGCTGAAAAACTGTTTTTT
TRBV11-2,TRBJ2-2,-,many,CATNTGPANTGELFF,TGTGCCACAAACACAGGTCCCGCGAACACCGGGGAGCTGTTTTTT
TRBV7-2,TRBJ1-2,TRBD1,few,CASLVLTGGRYGYTF,TGTGCCAGCCTGGTATTGACAGGGGGCAGGTATGGCTACACCTTC
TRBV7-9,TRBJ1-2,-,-,CASSLADRDYGYTF,TGTGCCAGCAGCTTAGCGGACAGAGACTATGGCTACACCTTC
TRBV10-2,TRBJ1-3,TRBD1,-,CASSSTGTVVGNTIYF,TGCGCCAGCAGTTCGACCGGGACAGTGGTCGGGAACACCATATATTTT
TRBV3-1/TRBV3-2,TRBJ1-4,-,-,CASSQLGGGVREKLFF,TGTGCCAGCAGCCAATTGGGCGGCGGGGTTCGTGAAAAACTGTTTTTT
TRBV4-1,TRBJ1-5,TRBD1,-,CASSQETGDQPQHF,TGCGCCAGCAGCCAAGAGACAGGGGATCAGCCCCAGCATTTT
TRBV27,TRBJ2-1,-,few,CASSSGTAAGNEQFF,TGTGCCAGCAGTTCTGGGACCGCCGCGGGAAATGAGCAGTTCTTC
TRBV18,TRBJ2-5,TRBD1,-,CASSDPGQGLQETQYF,TGTGCCAGCTCAGATCCGGGACAGGGCCTCCAAGAGACCCAGTACTTC
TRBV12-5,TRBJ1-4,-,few,CASGLVGHAANEKLFF,TGTGCTAGTGGTTTGGTCGGACACGCGGCTAATGAAAAACTGTTTTTT
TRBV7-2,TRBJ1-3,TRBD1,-,CASSLRTGRIGNTIYF,TGTGCCAGCAGCTTGAGGACAGGGCGGATCGGGAACACCATATATTTT
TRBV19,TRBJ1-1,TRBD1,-,CASSPGTVGATEAFF,TGTGCCAGTAGTCCGGGGACAGTTGGGGCTACTGAAGCTTTCTTT
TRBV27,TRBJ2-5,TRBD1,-,CASSFRGPEETQYF,TGTGCCAGCAGTTTTAGGGGGCCGGAGGAGACCCAGTACTTC
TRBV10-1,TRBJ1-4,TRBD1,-,CASNRRDRLQFPPTNEKLFF,TGCGCCAGCAACCGACGGGACAGACTACAATTCCCACCAACTAATGAAAAACTGTTTTTT
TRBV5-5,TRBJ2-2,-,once,CASSLESRAGELFF,TGTGCCAGCAGCTTGGAGAGCCGCGCCGGGGAGCTGTTTTTT
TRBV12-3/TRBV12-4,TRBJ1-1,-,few,CASSFSGTEAFF,TGTGCCAGCAGTTTCAGTGGCACTGAAGCTTTCTTT
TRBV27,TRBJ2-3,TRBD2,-,CASSLSSGGTLNTQYF,TGTGCCAGCAGTTTATCTTCCGGGGGGACCCTCAATACGCAGTATTTT
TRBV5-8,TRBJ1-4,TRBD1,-,CASSSETGLTEKLFF,TGTGCCAGCAGCTCCGAGACAGGGTTGACAGAAAAACTGTTTTTT
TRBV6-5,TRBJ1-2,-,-,CASSSRGGDGYTF,TGTGCCAGCAGTTCTCGAGGCGGGGATGGCTACACCTTC
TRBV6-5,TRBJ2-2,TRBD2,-,CASSYKAGGQTGELFF,TGTGCCAGCAGTTACAAAGCGGGGGGGCAAACCGGGGAGCTGTTTTTT
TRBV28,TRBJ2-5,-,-,CASSWTGEETQYF,TGTGCCAGCAGTTGGACGGGGGAGGAGACCCAGTACTTC
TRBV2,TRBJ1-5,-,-,CASSEAPLRDRHF,TGTGCCAGCAGTGAAGCGCCTCTTCGGGATCGACATTTT
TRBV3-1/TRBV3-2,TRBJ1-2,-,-,CASSQDRVNYGYTF,TGTGCCAGCAGCCAAGATAGAGTGAACTATGGCTACACCTTC
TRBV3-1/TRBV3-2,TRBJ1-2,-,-,CASSLRERPYGYTF,TGTGCCAGCAGCCTAAGGGAGCGGCCCTATGGCTACACCTTC
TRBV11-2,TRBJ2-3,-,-,CASSLEMRGRFLDTQYF,TGTGCCAGCAGCTTAGAGATGCGGGGCAGATTTTTAGATACGCAGTATTTT
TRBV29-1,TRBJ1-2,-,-,CSVEDGGDKGYTF,TGCAGCGTTGAAGATGGGGGGGATAAGGGCTACACCTTC
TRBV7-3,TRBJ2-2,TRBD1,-,CASSRGTGPTGELFF,TGTGCCAGCAGTAGGGGGACAGGGCCCACCGGGGAGCTGTTTTTT
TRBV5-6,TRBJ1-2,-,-,CASNGTRLANYGYTF,TGTGCCAGCAACGGGACACGGTTAGCTAACTATGGCTACACCTTC
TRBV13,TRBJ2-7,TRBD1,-,CASSSHRGREQYF,TGTGCCAGCAGCTCCCATAGGGGGCGCGAGCAGTACTTC
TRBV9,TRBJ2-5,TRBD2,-,CASSAQFGGDQYF,TGTGCCAGCAGCGCCCAGTTTGGGGGGGACCAGTACTTC
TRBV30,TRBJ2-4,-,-,CAQESVAKNIQYF,TGTGCCCAAGAGTCTGTAGCCAAAAACATTCAGTACTTC
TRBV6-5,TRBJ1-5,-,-,CASGPRGANQPQHF,TGTGCCAGCGGCCCACGGGGGGCAAATCAGCCCCAGCATTTT
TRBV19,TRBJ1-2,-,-,CASSKSGTPYGYTF,TGTGCCAGTAGTAAGTCTGGGACACCGTATGGCTACACCTTC
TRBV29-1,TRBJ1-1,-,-,CSVPKRPSGAFF,TGCAGCGTCCCAAAACGGCCCTCAGGTGCTTTCTTT
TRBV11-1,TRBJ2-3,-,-,CASSERSGFPDTQYF,TGTGCCAGCAGCGAACGTTCAGGGTTCCCAGATACGCAGTATTTT
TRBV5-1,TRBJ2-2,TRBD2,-,CASSALTSGRYTGELFF,TGCGCCAGCAGCGCCCTGACTAGCGGGCGATACACCGGGGAGCTGTTTTTT
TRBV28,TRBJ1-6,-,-,CASKQDSPNNSPLHF,TGTGCCAGCAAACAGGACAGCCCGAATAATTCACCCCTCCACTTT
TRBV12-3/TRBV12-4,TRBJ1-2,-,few,CASSLASRGGYTF,TGTGCCAGCAGTTTGGCTTCCAGAGGGGGCTACACCTTC
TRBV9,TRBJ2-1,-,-,CASSVATAYNEQFF,TGTGCCAGCAGCGTAGCGACAGCCTACAATGAGCAGTTCTTC
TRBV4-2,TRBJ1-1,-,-,CASSPLGGGTEAFF,TGTGCCAGCAGCCCCCTGGGAGGGGGCACTGAAGCTTTCTTT
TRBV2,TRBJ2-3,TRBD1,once,CASSSGTGFFGTDTQYF,TGTGCCAGCAGTTCCGGGACAGGCTTTTTTGGCACAGATACGCAGTATTTT
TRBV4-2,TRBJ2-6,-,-,CASSPSSGANVLTF,TGTGCCAGCAGTCCCTCGTCTGGGGCCAACGTCCTGACTTTC
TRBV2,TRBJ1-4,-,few,CASSPRHRATNEKLFF,TGTGCCAGCAGCCCCCGCCACAGGGCTACTAATGAAAAACTGTTTTTT
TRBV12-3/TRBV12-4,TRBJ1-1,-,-,CASTLGVGAAAFF,TGTGCCAGCACCCTTGGCGTGGGGGCGGCAGCTTTCTTT